The clone carrying this T cell receptor (beta chain) was seen a few times. Its matching antigen is unknown. Per the germline V gene, CDR1 is SGHTA and CDR2 is FQGNSA. The CDR3 is made up of 14 amino acids. Trimming shortened V by 1 base and J by 7 bases, and 10 bases separated the two germline ends. One entry per CDR3 protein, called by TCRdb with MiXCR from the reads. The table records about 530,000 distinct CDR3 sequences, 26% of them present only once. These data come from a study of T cell repertoires in cytomegalovirus infection. As for the study in general: The public TCR beta signatures pointed to both CMV infection and matching HLA type.

Study-level points and caveats: The study found HLA-C-restricted CMV-specific TCR beta clonotypes dominating the ex vivo response.

The specimen was PBMCs. This clonotype originated in a human donor in good health (CMV status not recorded). Some clones in this sample may be carry-over from other donors' samples. The rearrangement links TRBV7-2 to TRBJ2-2; maybe TRBD2 (6 bases). Here the CDR3 reads CASSLVGGVGELFF. The DNA of the CDR3 is TGTGCCAGCAGCTTAGTGGGAGGAGTCGGGGAGCTGTTTTTT.